This is a list of T cell receptor beta chains from one sample in a study of blood T cell repertoires in COVID-19. Sequencing was performed with immunoSEQ multiplex PCR; in TCRdb, only in-frame clones are kept and a portion is missing. The sample has 350,000 or so clones, more than 70% seen once. Sequencing was performed on peripheral blood. The receptors stem from a woman aged 60-75 years with COVID-19, enrolled during active disease. Both conserved end residues are part of each CDR3. The D gene is left open where the match is weak. Clone size is shown for a subset of rows, as once, few, many or a class of expanded clone.

d_call: TRBD1
v_call: TRBV11-2
j_call: TRBJ1-2
clone_size: .
cdr3_aa: CASSLNRGWGYTF
cdr3_nt: TGTGCCAGCAGCTTAAACAGGGGTTGGGGCTACACCTTC

d_call: .
v_call: TRBV3-1/TRBV3-2
j_call: TRBJ2-3
clone_size: .
cdr3_aa: CASSQYAGDTQYF
cdr3_nt: TGTGCCAGCAGCCAATACGCCGGGGATACGCAGTATTTT

d_call: .
v_call: TRBV7-9
j_call: TRBJ2-5
clone_size: once
cdr3_aa: CASSLGEVTQYF
cdr3_nt: TGTGCCAGCAGCTTAGGAGAGGTGACCCAGTACTTC

d_call: TRBD1
v_call: TRBV18
j_call: TRBJ1-6
clone_size: .
cdr3_aa: CASSPQGQSNSPLHF
cdr3_nt: TGTGCCAGCTCACCACAGGGACAGTCTAATTCACCCCTCCACTTT

d_call: TRBD1
v_call: TRBV9
j_call: TRBJ2-7
clone_size: many
cdr3_aa: CASSPQPGQSYEQYF
cdr3_nt: TGTGCCAGCAGTCCCCAACCGGGACAGAGCTACGAGCAGTACTTC

d_call: .
v_call: TRBV2
j_call: TRBJ1-2
clone_size: .
cdr3_aa: CASSKQGYNYGYTF
cdr3_nt: TGTGCCAGCAGTAAGCAGGGGTATAACTATGGCTACACCTTC

d_call: .
v_call: TRBV11-2
j_call: TRBJ1-1
clone_size: .
cdr3_aa: CASSLDQGPAFF
cdr3_nt: TGTGCCAGCAGCTTAGATCAGGGCCCAGCTTTCTTT

d_call: .
v_call: TRBV19
j_call: TRBJ1-1
clone_size: .
cdr3_aa: CASSIDREAFF
cdr3_nt: TGTGCCAGTAGTATCGACAGGGAAGCTTTCTTT

d_call: .
v_call: TRBV6-5
j_call: TRBJ1-2
clone_size: .
cdr3_aa: CASQGPNGGYTF
cdr3_nt: TGTGCCAGTCAGGGGCCCAATGGAGGCTACACCTTC

d_call: .
v_call: TRBV14
j_call: TRBJ2-4
clone_size: .
cdr3_aa: CASSADSPIQYF
cdr3_nt: TGTGCCAGCAGTGCCGACAGTCCCATTCAGTACTTC

d_call: .
v_call: TRBV7-9
j_call: TRBJ1-2
clone_size: .
cdr3_aa: CASSLGARLGYTF
cdr3_nt: TGTGCCAGCAGCTTAGGTGCCAGGCTGGGCTACACCTTC

d_call: .
v_call: TRBV18
j_call: TRBJ1-2
clone_size: many
cdr3_aa: CASSPGTDFYGYTF
cdr3_nt: TGTGCCAGCTCACCAGGAACGGACTTCTATGGCTACACCTTC

d_call: .
v_call: TRBV19
j_call: TRBJ2-7
clone_size: .
cdr3_aa: CASSPGTPGLGTREQYF
cdr3_nt: TGTGCCAGTAGTCCAGGAACTCCGGGACTGGGAACTCGGGAGCAGTACTTC

d_call: TRBD1
v_call: TRBV6-1
j_call: TRBJ2-1
clone_size: .
cdr3_aa: CASSGTIRGLSYNEQFF
cdr3_nt: TGTGCCAGCAGTGGTACCATCAGGGGGCTCTCCTACAATGAGCAGTTCTTC

d_call: .
v_call: TRBV6-5
j_call: TRBJ1-6
clone_size: .
cdr3_aa: CASNPTGIYNSPLHF
cdr3_nt: TGTGCCAGCAACCCAACAGGGATCTATAATTCACCCCTCCACTTT

d_call: .
v_call: TRBV6-5
j_call: TRBJ1-3
clone_size: .
cdr3_aa: CASSYGKATSGNTIYF
cdr3_nt: TGTGCCAGCAGTTACGGTAAAGCCACCTCTGGAAACACCATATATTTT

d_call: .
v_call: TRBV7-2
j_call: TRBJ1-2
clone_size: few
cdr3_aa: CASSFRVANYGYTF
cdr3_nt: TGTGCCAGCAGCTTCAGGGTTGCTAACTATGGCTACACCTTC

d_call: .
v_call: TRBV5-8
j_call: TRBJ2-3
clone_size: .
cdr3_aa: CASSFQIRDTQYF
cdr3_nt: TGTGCCAGCAGCTTTCAAATCCGGGATACGCAGTATTTT

d_call: TRBD1
v_call: TRBV28
j_call: TRBJ2-7
clone_size: .
cdr3_aa: CASRRDRAYEQYF
cdr3_nt: TGTGCCAGCAGAAGGGACAGGGCCTACGAGCAGTACTTC

d_call: TRBD1
v_call: TRBV5-4
j_call: TRBJ2-7
clone_size: .
cdr3_aa: CASRLMTGGTRYEQYF
cdr3_nt: TGTGCCAGCAGATTAATGACAGGGGGCACCCGCTACGAGCAGTACTTC

d_call: .
v_call: TRBV25-1
j_call: TRBJ2-2
clone_size: .
cdr3_aa: CASSDMGQGWTGELFF
cdr3_nt: TGTGCCAGCAGTGATATGGGGCAGGGGTGGACCGGGGAGCTGTTTTTT

d_call: TRBD1
v_call: TRBV5-1
j_call: TRBJ1-2
clone_size: .
cdr3_aa: CASTPGTGMVHGYTF
cdr3_nt: TGCGCCAGCACTCCCGGGACAGGCATGGTTCATGGCTACACCTTC

d_call: .
v_call: TRBV18
j_call: TRBJ2-5
clone_size: .
cdr3_aa: CASSPPAGFETQYF
cdr3_nt: TGTGCCAGCTCACCACCGGCGGGGTTCGAGACCCAGTACTTC

d_call: .
v_call: TRBV6-5
j_call: TRBJ1-6
clone_size: .
cdr3_aa: CASRKEGSPLHF
cdr3_nt: TGTGCCAGCAGGAAGGAGGGTTCACCCCTCCACTTT

d_call: .
v_call: TRBV6-5
j_call: TRBJ2-2
clone_size: few
cdr3_aa: CASSLGLLNTGELFF
cdr3_nt: TGTGCCAGCAGCCTAGGACTACTAAACACCGGGGAGCTGTTTTTT

d_call: .
v_call: TRBV5-4
j_call: TRBJ2-1
clone_size: .
cdr3_aa: CASSSGATGGFEQFF
cdr3_nt: TGTGCCAGCAGCTCGGGAGCTACCGGGGGTTTTGAGCAGTTCTTC

d_call: .
v_call: TRBV6-1
j_call: TRBJ1-3
clone_size: once
cdr3_aa: CASSEVMGASSGNTIYF
cdr3_nt: TGTGCCAGCAGTGAAGTGATGGGGGCGAGCTCTGGAAACACCATATATTTT

d_call: .
v_call: TRBV28
j_call: TRBJ1-2
clone_size: .
cdr3_aa: CASRLLNYGYTF
cdr3_nt: TGTGCCAGCAGACTCTTAAACTATGGCTACACCTTC

d_call: .
v_call: TRBV9
j_call: TRBJ1-4
clone_size: .
cdr3_aa: CASSYGGQLDEKLFF
cdr3_nt: TGTGCCAGCAGCTATGGTGGTCAACTGGATGAAAAACTGTTTTTT

d_call: TRBD1
v_call: TRBV19
j_call: TRBJ1-1
clone_size: .
cdr3_aa: CASIIPRDRGWGAEAFF
cdr3_nt: TGTGCCAGTATAATTCCCCGGGACAGGGGTTGGGGTGCTGAAGCTTTCTTT

d_call: .
v_call: TRBV5-1
j_call: TRBJ1-1
clone_size: .
cdr3_aa: CASSLPTTEAFF
cdr3_nt: TGCGCCAGCAGCTTACCGACAACTGAAGCTTTCTTT

d_call: .
v_call: TRBV15
j_call: TRBJ2-1
clone_size: .
cdr3_aa: CATSGGHSGTPMGNEQFF
cdr3_nt: TGTGCCACCAGCGGTGGCCATTCCGGGACACCGATGGGGAATGAGCAGTTCTTC

d_call: TRBD1
v_call: TRBV19
j_call: TRBJ2-7
clone_size: .
cdr3_aa: CASRTGTGEEQYF
cdr3_nt: TGTGCCAGTAGGACCGGGACAGGGGAAGAGCAGTACTTC

d_call: .
v_call: TRBV28
j_call: TRBJ2-3
clone_size: .
cdr3_aa: CASSLRGDTQYF
cdr3_nt: TGTGCCAGCAGTTTACGAGGAGATACGCAGTATTTT

d_call: .
v_call: TRBV6-5
j_call: TRBJ1-6
clone_size: .
cdr3_aa: CASMRGTSPLHF
cdr3_nt: TGTGCCAGCATGAGGGGGACTTCACCCCTCCACTTT

d_call: TRBD1
v_call: TRBV19
j_call: TRBJ1-3
clone_size: .
cdr3_aa: CASSTGRGTASGNTIYF
cdr3_nt: TGTGCCAGTAGTACTGGGCGAGGGACAGCCTCTGGAAACACCATATATTTT

d_call: .
v_call: TRBV28
j_call: TRBJ1-3
clone_size: .
cdr3_aa: CASSPSGTWAGNTIYF
cdr3_nt: TGTGCCAGCAGTCCCTCCGGGACATGGGCTGGAAACACCATATATTTT

d_call: TRBD2
v_call: TRBV19
j_call: TRBJ2-5
clone_size: .
cdr3_aa: CASSIDLGLAGGSNF
cdr3_nt: TGTGCCAGTAGTATAGATCTCGGACTAGCGGGGGGATCCAACTTC

d_call: .
v_call: TRBV7-2
j_call: TRBJ1-2
clone_size: .
cdr3_aa: CASSLLGLGYGYTF
cdr3_nt: TGTGCCAGCAGCTTACTCGGACTCGGCTATGGCTACACCTTC

d_call: .
v_call: TRBV3-1/TRBV3-2
j_call: TRBJ1-3
clone_size: .
cdr3_aa: CASSPRGGNGNTIYF
cdr3_nt: TGTGCCAGCAGCCCGCGGGGAGGGAACGGAAACACCATATATTTT

d_call: TRBD2
v_call: TRBV2
j_call: TRBJ2-7
clone_size: .
cdr3_aa: CASSDGVWTSSHEQYF
cdr3_nt: TGTGCCAGCAGTGATGGGGTCTGGACTAGTAGCCACGAGCAGTACTTC

d_call: .
v_call: TRBV20-1
j_call: TRBJ2-5
clone_size: .
cdr3_aa: CSARYGETQYF
cdr3_nt: TGCAGTGCTAGATACGGAGAGACCCAGTACTTC

d_call: TRBD2
v_call: TRBV3-1/TRBV3-2
j_call: TRBJ2-2
clone_size: .
cdr3_aa: CASSRGGANTGELFF
cdr3_nt: TGTGCCAGCAGCCGCGGGGGGGCGAACACCGGGGAGCTGTTTTTT

d_call: TRBD1
v_call: TRBV27
j_call: TRBJ1-2
clone_size: .
cdr3_aa: CASSFGQGGGYTF
cdr3_nt: TGTGCCAGCAGTTTCGGACAGGGGGGTGGCTACACCTTC

d_call: .
v_call: TRBV11-2
j_call: TRBJ1-6
clone_size: few
cdr3_aa: CASSQGGGFRSPLHF
cdr3_nt: TGTGCCAGCAGCCAAGGGGGGGGGTTTCGGTCACCCCTCCACTTT

d_call: .
v_call: TRBV12-3/TRBV12-4
j_call: TRBJ2-5
clone_size: .
cdr3_aa: CASSLEKTQYF
cdr3_nt: TGTGCCAGCAGTTTGGAGAAGACCCAGTACTTC

d_call: TRBD1
v_call: TRBV6-5
j_call: TRBJ2-7
clone_size: .
cdr3_aa: CASSPLDRGGEQYF
cdr3_nt: TGTGCCAGCAGTCCCCTCGACAGGGGTGGCGAGCAGTACTTC

d_call: TRBD1
v_call: TRBV25-1
j_call: TRBJ1-2
clone_size: .
cdr3_aa: CASSESGTGLLGGYTF
cdr3_nt: TGTGCCAGCAGTGAATCAGGGACAGGGTTGTTGGGGGGCTACACCTTC

d_call: .
v_call: TRBV19
j_call: TRBJ2-3
clone_size: few
cdr3_aa: CASSVTSTDTQYF
cdr3_nt: TGTGCCAGTAGTGTTACTAGCACAGATACGCAGTATTTT

d_call: .
v_call: TRBV19
j_call: TRBJ1-2
clone_size: .
cdr3_aa: CASVDRGSANYGYTF
cdr3_nt: TGTGCCAGTGTCGACCGGGGAAGTGCTAACTATGGCTACACCTTC

d_call: .
v_call: TRBV29-1
j_call: TRBJ2-3
clone_size: .
cdr3_aa: CSVESTADTQYF
cdr3_nt: TGCAGCGTTGAATCGACAGCAGATACGCAGTATTTT

d_call: .
v_call: TRBV2
j_call: TRBJ1-1
clone_size: once
cdr3_aa: CASSEFTENTEAFF
cdr3_nt: TGTGCCAGCAGCGAATTTACAGAAAACACTGAAGCTTTCTTT

d_call: .
v_call: TRBV19
j_call: TRBJ1-5
clone_size: .
cdr3_aa: CATSDRVYSNQPQHF
cdr3_nt: TGTGCCACCTCGGACAGAGTTTATAGCAATCAGCCCCAGCATTTT

d_call: TRBD1
v_call: TRBV30
j_call: TRBJ1-2
clone_size: .
cdr3_aa: CAWISPMTGRYGYTF
cdr3_nt: TGTGCCTGGATCTCGCCCATGACAGGGCGGTATGGCTACACCTTC

d_call: TRBD1
v_call: TRBV29-1
j_call: TRBJ1-2
clone_size: .
cdr3_aa: CSVGHRGTNYGYTF
cdr3_nt: TGCAGCGTTGGTCACAGGGGGACTAACTATGGCTACACCTTC

d_call: TRBD2
v_call: TRBV7-3
j_call: TRBJ2-5
clone_size: .
cdr3_aa: CASSLLAGANQETQYF
cdr3_nt: TGTGCCAGCAGCTTACTAGCGGGGGCCAACCAAGAGACCCAGTACTTC

d_call: TRBD1
v_call: TRBV2
j_call: TRBJ1-2
clone_size: .
cdr3_aa: CASSGTAYGYTF
cdr3_nt: TGTGCCAGCAGCGGGACAGCCTATGGCTACACCTTC